A single sample gave rise to the 27 T cell receptor beta chains below, sequenced in a study of blood T cell repertoires in COVID-19. Only in-frame clones appear in the TCRdb table, and some are missing; sequencing was by immunoSEQ multiplex PCR. The profile shows more than 150,000 clones, around 73% of them singletons. Sequencing input: PBMCs or T cells enriched from blood (not recorded which). The source of these receptors is a woman aged 50 to 60 who had recovered from COVID-19.

This chain links TRBV10-3 with TRBJ1-5; D unresolved. CDR1 and CDR2 from the germline V gene are ENHRY and SYGVKD. CDR3 length equals 13 residues. The V and J ends lost 6 bases and 5 bases respectively, with 11 bases between them. The CDR3 sequence is CAIRLSLDQPQHF. CDR3 in DNA: TGTGCCATCAGGTTATCCCTAGATCAGCCCCAGCATTTT.

The chain carries TRBV28 and TRBJ2-2; 7 bases match TRBD2. After removal of 3 bases from V and 3 bases from J, the junction contained 4 bases not matched to a gene. The germline V gene encodes CDR1 MDHEN and CDR2 SYDVKM. The CDR3 totals 15 residues. CDR3 coding DNA: TGTGCCAGCAGTTTTCCTAGCGGCTACACCGGGGAGCTGTTTTTT. Amino acid sequence: CASSFPSGYTGELFF.

This chain joins TRBV28 and TRBJ2-5; 9 bases match TRBD1. CDR3 length: 14 residues. The J segment lost 3 bases and the V segment lost 5 bases, leaving 4 bases of the junction unmatched. Per germline, CDR1 MDHEN and CDR2 SYDVKM. CDR3 in amino acids: CASSPGTGKETQYF. The CDR3 bases are TGTGCCAGCAGTCCCGGGACAGGGAAAGAGACCCAGTACTTC.

The rearrangement links TRBV7-2 to TRBJ1-4; 7 bases are shared with TRBD1. V was clipped by 2 bases and J by 0 bases; unmatched bases: 6. The CDR3 is 17 residues long. CDR1 and CDR2 from the germline V gene are SGHTA and FQGNSA. The CDR3 region has the DNA TGTGCCAGCAGCTTATCCCGGGACAGTTCAACTAATGAAAAACTGTTTTTT. Its translation is CASSLSRDSSTNEKLFF.

The rearrangement uses TRBV20-1 and TRBJ2-3; 8 nucleotides line up with TRBD1. After removal of 6 bases from V and 7 bases from J, the junction contained 3 bases not matched to a gene. This CDR3 is 11 amino acids long. Germline V gives CDR1 DFQATT, CDR2 SNEGSKA (reference sequence). DNA for the CDR3: TGCAGTGCCACAGGGGGATATACGCAGTATTTT. Translation: CSATGGYTQYF.

The chain employs TRBV19 and TRBJ2-7; 9 bases line up with TRBD2. This CDR3 is built from 16 residues. V was clipped by 0 bases and J by 4 bases; unmatched bases: 7. Germline V lookup: CDR1 LNHDA, CDR2 SQIVND (reference sequence). CDR3 sequence reads: CASSIDPSGNSYEQYF. The CDR3 DNA reads as TGTGCCAGTAGTATAGATCCTAGCGGGAATTCGTACGAGCAGTACTTC. Full variable domain (remainder filled in from reference TRBV19 and TRBJ2-7): DGGITQSPKYLFRKEGQNVTLSCEQNLNHDAMYWYRQDPGQGLRLIYYSQIVNDFQKGDIAEGYSVSREKKESFPLTVTSAQKNPTAFYLCASSIDPSGNSYEQYFGPGTRLTVT.

The gene calls are TRBV28 and TRBJ1-1; D may be TRBD1 (5 bases). Germline CDR1 is MDHEN and CDR2 is SYDVKM. V gave up 4 bases and J gave up 11 bases, with 11 bases separating them. CDR3 length: 11 residues. Written as DNA, the CDR3 is TGTGCCAGCAGTTCTTACAGGCAGGCTTTCTTT. Its protein product is CASSSYRQAFF.

The J gene is TRBJ2-5, the V gene TRBV18; D gene ambiguous. The CDR3 loop spans 13 amino acids. Looked up from germline, CDR1 is KGHSH and CDR2 is LQKENI. V lost 3 bases and J lost 3, with 8 bases in between. The CDR3 DNA sequence: TGTGCCAGCTCACCCCTAGAAGAAGAGACCCAGTACTTC. This encodes CASSPLEEETQYF. The complete variable domain, with remaining parts taken from reference TRBV18 and TRBJ2-5, reads NAGVMQNPRHLVRRRGQEARLRCSPMKGHSHVYWYRQLPEEGLKFMVYLQKENIIDESGMPKERFSAEFPKEGPSILRIQQVVRGDSAAYFCASSPLEEETQYFGPGTRLLVL.

The chain uses TRBV3-1 (or the pseudogene TRBV3-2) and TRBJ1-2; 9 nucleotides line up with TRBD1. This CDR3 comprises 15 residues. CDR1 and CDR2 (germline): LGHDT, YNNKEL (reference sequence). V lost 3 bases, J lost 6 bases, and 8 bases stayed unmatched. CDR3 residues: CASSHLDRGVHGYTF. DNA of the CDR3: TGTGCCAGCAGCCATTTGGACAGGGGTGTCCATGGCTACACCTTC.

In this sample, this clone turned up once. The chain links TRBV9 to TRBJ2-1; TRBD2 aligns across 7 bases. With 0 bases clipped from V and 0 bases from J, the junction kept 6 bases outside the gene matches. The V gene's germline CDR1 is SGDLS and CDR2 YYNGEE. CDR3 length equals 17 residues. The CDR3 reads CASSVAFGGSSYNEQFF. The CDR3, as DNA: TGTGCCAGCAGCGTAGCTTTCGGCGGGAGCTCCTACAATGAGCAGTTCTTC.

This clone was counted only a few times. The rearrangement uses TRBV18 and TRBJ1-1; 7 nucleotides match TRBD1. J gave up 0 bases and V 3 bases, and 4 bases lay outside the gene matches. Germline lookup yields CDR1 KGHSH and CDR2 LQKENI. This CDR3 region has 15 residues. The CDR3 coding sequence is TGTGCCAGCTCACCCTCGGACAGGATGAACACTGAAGCTTTCTTT. Translation: CASSPSDRMNTEAFF.

This chain uses TRBV15 with TRBJ1-2; D gene uncertain. The CDR3 consists of 15 residues. V lost 0 bases and J lost 1, with 9 bases in between. Germline V gives CDR1 LNHNV, CDR2 YYDKDF (reference sequence). The CDR3 sequence is CATSRDRNSNYGYTF. CDR3 DNA sequence: TGTGCCACCAGCAGAGATAGGAACAGTAACTATGGCTACACCTTC.

The chain is built from TRBV11-2 and TRBJ1-2; 9 bases are shared with TRBD1. CDR3 size: 15 residues. Germline V gives CDR1 SGHAT, CDR2 FQNNGV. After removal of 5 bases from V and 6 bases from J, the junction contained 10 bases not matched to a gene. The CDR3 is CASSQDRGATNGYTF. The CDR3 nucleotides are TGTGCCAGCAGCCAAGACAGGGGGGCTACCAATGGCTACACCTTC.

The rearrangement joins TRBV19 to TRBJ1-4, with 7 positions matching TRBD1. The CDR3 loop spans 12 amino acids. Germline V gives CDR1 LNHDA, CDR2 SQIVND (reference sequence). V shed 5 bases and J 14 bases; nucleotides not matched to a gene: 8. CDR3 loop: CASSPRTGLLFF. The CDR3 nucleotides read TGTGCCAGTAGTCCTCGGACAGGTTTGCTGTTTTTT.

This clone was recorded a few times. The chain joins TRBV7-2 to TRBJ1-3; D gene ambiguous. The CDR3 consists of 14 residues. Deletions cut 1 base from V and 4 bases from J, with 8 bases between. Germline values: CDR1 SGHTA, CDR2 FQGNSA. CDR3 in DNA: TGTGCCAGCAGCTTAGGTGTCCAGGGAAACACCATATATTTT. Translating gives CASSLGVQGNTIYF. The whole variable domain, remainder taken from reference TRBV7-2 and TRBJ1-3, is GAGVSQSPSNKVTEKGKDVELRCDPISGHTALYWYRQSLGQGLEFLIYFQGNSAPDKSGLPSDRFSAERTGGSVSTLTIQRTQQEDSAVYLCASSLGVQGNTIYFGEGSWLTVV.

V usage is TRBV7-6 and J usage is TRBJ1-4; TRBD1 agrees at 10 bases. The CDR3 is 18 residues long. V shed 1 base, J shed 8 bases, and the junction held 13 bases outside the gene matches. Germline V lookup: CDR1 SGHVS, CDR2 FNYEAQ. The CDR3 sequence: CASSLGPGTGERIEKLFF. For the CDR3, the DNA is TGTGCCAGCAGCTTAGGTCCCGGGACAGGGGAGCGGATAGAAAAACTGTTTTTT.

The chain combines TRBV6-5 with TRBJ1-4, with 7 positions matching TRBD1. The CDR3 length is 14 residues. The V gene's germline CDR1 is MNHEY and CDR2 SVGAGI. Trimming cost V 5 bases and J 5 bases; bases outside gene matches: 5. DNA for the CDR3: TGTGCCAGCAGTCCGGGACAGATAAATGAAAAACTGTTTTTT. It codes for CASSPGQINEKLFF.

The V gene is TRBV9, the J gene TRBJ2-7; 10 bases line up with TRBD1. The CDR3 is 15 residues long. Germline lookup yields CDR1 SGDLS and CDR2 YYNGEE. Trimming at V came to 3 bases and at J to 3 bases, leaving 6 bases not matched to a gene. The chain's CDR3 is CASSETGQGDYEQYF. As DNA, the CDR3 is TGTGCCAGCAGCGAGACTGGACAGGGGGACTACGAGCAGTACTTC.

This chain links TRBV11-2 with TRBJ1-6, with 8 bases lining up with TRBD1. CDR3 length: 16 residues. The germline gives CDR1 SGHAT, CDR2 FQNNGV. The V gene end was trimmed by 5 bases and the J gene end by 10 bases; junction bases not matched to a gene: 13. CDR3 nucleotides: TGTGCCAGCAGCCACGGGACAGGCATTGAAAAGTCACCCCTCCACTTT. Protein: CASSHGTGIEKSPLHF. The full variable domain, in which reference TRBV11-2 and TRBJ1-6 provide the parts outside the CDR3, is EAGVAQSPRYKIIEKRQSVAFWCNPISGHATLYWYQQILGQGPKLLIQFQNNGVVDDSQLPKDRFSAERLKGVDSTLKIQPAKLEDSAVYLCASSHGTGIEKSPLHFGNGTRLTVT.

CDR3: CASSPIESRGYNEQFF. CDR3 in DNA: TGCGCCAGCAGCCCCATTGAATCTAGGGGCTACAATGAGCAGTTCTTC. The chain recombines TRBV4-3 with TRBJ2-1, with D tentatively TRBD1 (5 bases). V was shortened by 4 bases and J by 3 bases, with 16 bases between the two germline ends. Germline V gives CDR1 LGHNA, CDR2 YSLEER. This CDR3 is built from 16 residues.

The chain employs TRBV12-3 or TRBV12-4 and TRBJ1-1; no clear D gene. The CDR3 has 13 residues. Trimming pared 2 bases from V and 2 bases from J, leaving 6 bases between. The CDR3 here is CASSLFQNTEAFF. DNA for the CDR3: TGTGCCAGCAGTTTATTCCAAAACACTGAAGCTTTCTTT.

This clone was picked up a small number of times. This rearrangement joins TRBV6-5 to TRBJ1-6; 9 bases align to TRBD1. CDR3 length: 15 amino acids. V lost 6 bases, J lost 5 bases, and 5 bases stayed unmatched. Germline V gene sequence: CDR1 MNHEY, CDR2 SVGAGI. CDR3 sequence reads: CASSTGTGHNSPLHF. In DNA, the CDR3 is TGTGCCAGCAGCACCGGGACAGGGCATAATTCACCCCTCCACTTT.

This clone has a single count. The chain is built from TRBV18 and TRBJ2-5, with 8 nucleotides matching TRBD2. CDR1 is KGHSH and CDR2 is LQKENI in the germline V gene. The V and J ends lost 3 bases and 5 bases, in that order; junction bases with no gene match: 11. This CDR3 contains 16 residues. As DNA, the CDR3 is TGTGCCAGCTCACCCGCCGGGGGGGGAAGGAAGGAGACCCAGTACTTC. Its protein is CASSPAGGGRKETQYF.

CDR3: CASSYQRSTEAFF. As DNA, the CDR3 is TGTGCCAGCAGTTACCAACGGAGTACTGAAGCTTTCTTT. The J gene is TRBJ1-1, the V gene TRBV6-5; no clear D gene. The CDR3 runs to 13 residues. Germline assignment: CDR1 MNHEY and CDR2 SVGAGI. V dropped 2 bases and J dropped 5 bases, with 9 bases sitting between them.

This rearrangement joins TRBV28 to TRBJ1-2; TRBD1 aligns across 10 bases. V lost 1 base, J lost 6 bases, and 8 bases stayed unmatched. There are 16 residues in the CDR3. CDR1 and CDR2 (germline): MDHEN, SYDVKM. This chain's CDR3 is CASSLFWDRGANGYTF. Here the CDR3 DNA reads TGTGCCAGCAGTTTATTTTGGGACAGGGGAGCTAATGGCTACACCTTC.

This clone was detected only once. The rearrangement joins TRBV15 to TRBJ2-1; TRBD2 aligns across 11 bases. Germline V gene sequence: CDR1 LNHNV, CDR2 YYDKDF (reference sequence). V dropped 0 bases and J dropped 4; count of bases not matched to a gene: 2. This CDR3 comprises 16 residues. This chain's CDR3 is CATSRDGTSGYNEQFF. The CDR3 DNA follows: TGTGCCACCAGCAGAGATGGGACTAGCGGTTACAATGAGCAGTTCTTC.

This chain links TRBV2 with TRBJ2-3; the match to TRBD1 covers 10 bases. Trimming took 4 bases from V and 4 from J; bases not matched to a gene: 5. The germline CDR1 and CDR2 sequences are SNHLY and FYNNEI. This CDR3 region has 15 residues. CDR3 sequence reads: CASSAGGTGADTQYF. In DNA, the CDR3 is TGTGCCAGCAGTGCCGGGGGGACAGGGGCAGATACGCAGTATTTT.